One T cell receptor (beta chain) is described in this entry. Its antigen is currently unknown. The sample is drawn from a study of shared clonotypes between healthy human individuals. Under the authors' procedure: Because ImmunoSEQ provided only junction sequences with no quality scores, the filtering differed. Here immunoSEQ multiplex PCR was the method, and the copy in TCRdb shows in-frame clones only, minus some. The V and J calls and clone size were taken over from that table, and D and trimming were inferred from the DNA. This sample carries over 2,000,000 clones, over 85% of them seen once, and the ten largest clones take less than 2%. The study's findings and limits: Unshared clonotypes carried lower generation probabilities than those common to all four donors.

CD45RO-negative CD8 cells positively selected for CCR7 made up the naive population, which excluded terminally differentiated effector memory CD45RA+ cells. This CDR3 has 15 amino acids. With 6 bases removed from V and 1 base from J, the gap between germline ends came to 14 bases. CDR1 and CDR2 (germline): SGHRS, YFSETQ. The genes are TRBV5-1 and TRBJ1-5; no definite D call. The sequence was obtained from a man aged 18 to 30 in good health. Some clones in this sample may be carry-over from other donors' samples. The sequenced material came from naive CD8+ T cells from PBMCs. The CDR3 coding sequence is TGCGCCAGCAATGGACCCAGAGTAAGCAATCAGCCCCAGCATTTT. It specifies CASNGPRVSNQPQHF.